The rows below give T cell receptor beta chains drawn from one sample of a study of human thymus T cells. The method was immunoSEQ multiplex PCR; TCRdb's version includes in-frame clones alone and lacks a portion of them. The sample records some 130,000 clones, around 96% being singletons. The material sequenced was thymus tissue. The receptors here all came from a boy under three years old with a congenital heart defect but otherwise immunologically healthy. Both conserved end residues are part of each CDR3. A D gene is named only where the DNA matches it firmly. Some rows mark clone size as missing; the rest say once, few, many or name a class of expanded clone.

>TRBJ2-3|16|TRBV27|TRBD2|NA
TGTGCCAGCAGTCCTCAGCGGGGGGGCTATACAGATACGCAGTATTTT
CASSPQRGGYTDTQYF
>TRBJ2-1|16|TRBV9|NA|once
TGTGCCAGCAGCCTAGGGTCCGGGACTTCCTACAATGAGCAGTTCTTC
CASSLGSGTSYNEQFF
>TRBJ2-3|18|TRBV7-2|TRBD2|NA
TGTGCCAGCAGCTTCGGTGGACTAGCGGGGGGGCTCATCGATACGCAGTATTTT
CASSFGGLAGGLIDTQYF
>TRBJ1-2|9|TRBV20-1|NA|NA
TGCAGTGCTAGAGAGGGCTACACCTTC
CSAREGYTF
>TRBJ1-4|19|TRBV27|NA|NA
TGTGCCAGCAGTTTATCGAGTAGGGGTCATTCCCCAACTAATGAAAAACTGTTTTTT
CASSLSSRGHSPTNEKLFF
>TRBJ2-7|18|TRBV7-2|NA|NA
TGTGCCAGCAGCCCCCGGGGGGTACAGGGGGTAGGTATGGGAGAGCAGTACTTC
CASSPRGVQGVGMGEQYF
>TRBJ1-5|14|TRBV28|NA|NA
TGTGCCAGCAGTTTAGGTTTTAGCAATCAGCCCCAGCATTTT
CASSLGFSNQPQHF
>TRBJ2-2|15|TRBV7-2|TRBD2|NA
TGTGCCAGCAGCCCGGGGGGTGTTCACACCGGGGAGCTGTTTTTT
CASSPGGVHTGELFF
>TRBJ2-5|12|TRBV4-1|TRBD1|NA
TGCGCCAGCAGCACAGGGGAAGAGACCCAGTACTTC
CASSTGEETQYF
>TRBJ1-2|13|TRBV19|NA|NA
TGTGCCAGTAGGCTTGGGCCATGGGATGGCTACACCTTC
CASRLGPWDGYTF
>TRBJ2-1|11|TRBV2|NA|NA
TGTGCCAGCGGAGCACACAATGAGCAGTTCTTC
CASGAHNEQFF
>TRBJ2-7|17|TRBV27|NA|NA
TGTGCCAGCAGACCGACCCTCGAGGGTATTAGCTCCTACGAGCAGTACTTC
CASRPTLEGISSYEQYF
>TRBJ1-1|16|TRBV6-6|TRBD1|NA
TGTGCCAGCAGTTCGGAACAGGGGGCCATGAACACTGAAGCTTTCTTT
CASSSEQGAMNTEAFF
>TRBJ1-5|15|TRBV28|NA|NA
TGTGCCAGCAGTTTAGGTTGCCCGTCCAATCAGCCCCAGCATTTT
CASSLGCPSNQPQHF
>TRBJ2-5|16|TRBV28|TRBD2|NA
TGTGCCAGCAGTTTATATCCGGCGGGGGGGGGAGAGACCCAGTACTTC
CASSLYPAGGGETQYF
>TRBJ1-5|22|TRBV19|TRBD1|NA
TGTGCCAGTAGTGCAAGCAGGACAAAAGCGGACAGGACGCGGTATAGCAATCAGCCCCAGCATTTT
CASSASRTKADRTRYSNQPQHF
>TRBJ2-5|15|TRBV5-4|TRBD2|NA
TGTGCCAGCAGCTCCAAGACTAGCGCTCCAGGGACCCAGTACTTC
CASSSKTSAPGTQYF
>TRBJ2-3|15|TRBV29-1|NA|NA
TGCAGCGTTGAGGGCAGGGGACTTGTAACAGATACGCAGTATTTT
CSVEGRGLVTDTQYF
>TRBJ1-4|14|TRBV19|NA|NA
TGTGCCAGTAGTATAACGAGGGGCCATGAAAAACTGTTTTTT
CASSITRGHEKLFF
>TRBJ1-1|15|TRBV6-5|NA|NA
TGTGCCAGCAGCCCCGCCTGGGGGGGCTGGACTGAAGCTTTCTTT
CASSPAWGGWTEAFF
>TRBJ2-1|10|TRBV27|NA|NA
TGTGCCAGCGGCCTCGATGAGCAGTTCTTC
CASGLDEQFF
>TRBJ2-7|12|TRBV25-1|NA|NA
TGTGCCAGCAGTGAATGGGTAGGAGAGCAGTACTTC
CASSEWVGEQYF
>TRBJ1-1|15|TRBV28|NA|NA
TGTGCCAGCAGTTTAAGCAGGGTCGGAGGCACTGAAGCTTTCTTT
CASSLSRVGGTEAFF
>TRBJ1-1|15|TRBV7-9|NA|NA
TGTGCCAGCAGCTTAATGGGTTATATGGGCACTGAAGCTTTCTTT
CASSLMGYMGTEAFF
>TRBJ1-2|17|TRBV4-3|NA|NA
TGCGCCAGCAGCCAAGACCTTCTTATACAGGGATCCCATGGCTACACCTTC
CASSQDLLIQGSHGYTF
>TRBJ2-1|15|TRBV11-2|TRBD1|NA
TGTGCCAGCTACTCCGGGGCAGGGGGCGGGAATGAGCAGTTCTTC
CASYSGAGGGNEQFF
>TRBJ2-1|14|TRBV15|NA|NA
TGTGCCACCAGCAGAGACCGAAAATTCAATGAGCAGTTCTTC
CATSRDRKFNEQFF
>TRBJ1-1|17|TRBV28|TRBD1|NA
TGTGCCAGCAGTTTATGCAGGGGACAGGGGCAGAACACTGAAGCTTTCTTT
CASSLCRGQGQNTEAFF
>TRBJ2-5|13|TRBV11-2|NA|NA
TGTGCCAGCAGCTTAGTTTCCCAAGAGACCCAGTACTTC
CASSLVSQETQYF
>TRBJ2-5|14|TRBV4-3|TRBD1|NA
TGCGCCAGCAGCCAGGACAGGTCCCAAGAGACCCAGTACTTC
CASSQDRSQETQYF
>TRBJ2-3|19|TRBV5-6|TRBD2|once
TGTGCCAGCAGCTATAGACTCAGCGGGGGCTCCGCGGGCGCAGATACGCAGTATTTT
CASSYRLSGGSAGADTQYF
>TRBJ2-1|15|TRBV7-2|TRBD1|NA
TGTGCCAGCAGCTGTCAGGGGGCGCCAGACAATGAGCAGTTCTTC
CASSCQGAPDNEQFF
>TRBJ1-4|13|TRBV28|NA|NA
TGTGCCAGCCGGGGGGGTGCTAATGAAAAACTGTTTTTT
CASRGGANEKLFF
>TRBJ2-2|14|TRBV5-6|NA|once
TGTGCCAGCAGACAGACAGATAACACCGGGGAGCTGTTTTTT
CASRQTDNTGELFF
>TRBJ1-1|14|TRBV5-6|NA|NA
TGTGCCAGCAGCTTCGGGGGGCACGGCACTGAAGCTTTCTTT
CASSFGGHGTEAFF
>TRBJ2-2|12|TRBV4-1|NA|NA
TGCGCCAGCAGCTACGTACCCGGGGAGCTGTTTTTT
CASSYVPGELFF
>TRBJ2-7|14|TRBV30|TRBD1|NA
TGTGCCTGCCGGGGACAGGGGGGAGCCTACGAGCAGTACTTC
CACRGQGGAYEQYF
>TRBJ2-3|16|TRBV5-1|NA|NA
TGCGCCAGCAGCTTGGTAAGGGGCCCTAGCACAGATACGCAGTATTTT
CASSLVRGPSTDTQYF
>TRBJ1-1|12|TRBV11-3|NA|NA
TGTGCCAGCAGCTTCTCAGGGTCTGTAGCTTTCTTT
CASSFSGSVAFF
>TRBJ2-2|14|TRBV7-7|TRBD2|once
TGTGCCAGCAGCCTTCAACTAGCGTCCGGGGAGCTGTTTTTT
CASSLQLASGELFF
>TRBJ2-7|14|TRBV4-2|TRBD1|NA
TGTGCCAGCAGCCAAGGGGACAGGGGGTATGAGCAGTACTTC
CASSQGDRGYEQYF
>TRBJ2-7|15|TRBV5-1|TRBD1|NA
TGCGCCAGCAGCCGGGCGGTGACAGGGAACTACGAGCAGTACTTC
CASSRAVTGNYEQYF
>TRBJ1-1|18|TRBV30|NA|few
TGTGCCTGGGGCCTCCGGGACTTTTGGATTACTCGGTACACTGAAGCTTTCTTT
CAWGLRDFWITRYTEAFF
>TRBJ1-1|17|TRBV5-1|NA|NA
TGCGCCAGCAGCTTGGACGCTAACAGGGCGATGAACACTGAAGCTTTCTTT
CASSLDANRAMNTEAFF
>TRBJ2-3|14|TRBV5-1|NA|NA
TGCGCCAGCAGCTTGGGGGGGAGCACAGATACGCAGTATTTT
CASSLGGSTDTQYF
>TRBJ2-1|17|TRBV12-5|NA|once
TGTGCTAGTGGTTTTTTTAAGGCCAGGGCTGGCGTAAATGAGCAGTTCTTC
CASGFFKARAGVNEQFF
>TRBJ2-7|17|TRBV5-5|TRBD2|NA
TGTGCCAGCAGCTTGATTTGGGGCGGGGGGCGCAGTTACGAGCAGTACTTC
CASSLIWGGGRSYEQYF
>TRBJ1-2|16|TRBV19|TRBD1|NA
TGTGCCAGTAGTATACCCCGGGACAGGCCTTTCTATGGCTACACCTTC
CASSIPRDRPFYGYTF
>TRBJ1-4|13|TRBV4-1|NA|NA
TGCGCCAGCAGCCAAGACAGGGGAGAAAAACTGTTTTTT
CASSQDRGEKLFF